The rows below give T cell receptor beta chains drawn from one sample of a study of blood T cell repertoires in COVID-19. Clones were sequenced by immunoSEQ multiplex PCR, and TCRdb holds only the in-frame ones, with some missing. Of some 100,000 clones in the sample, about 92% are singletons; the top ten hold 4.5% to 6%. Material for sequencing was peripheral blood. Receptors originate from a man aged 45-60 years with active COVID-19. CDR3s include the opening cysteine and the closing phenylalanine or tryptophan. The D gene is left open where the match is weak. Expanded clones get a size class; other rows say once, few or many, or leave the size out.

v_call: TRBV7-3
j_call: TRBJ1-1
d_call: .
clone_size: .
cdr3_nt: TGTGCCAGCAGCCTAACGGACAGTCCGAACACTGAAGCTTTCTTT
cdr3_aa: CASSLTDSPNTEAFF

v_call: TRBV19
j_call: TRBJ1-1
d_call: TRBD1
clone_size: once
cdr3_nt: TGTGCCAGTAGTATTCAGGGGGTCACTGAAGCTTTCTTT
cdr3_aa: CASSIQGVTEAFF

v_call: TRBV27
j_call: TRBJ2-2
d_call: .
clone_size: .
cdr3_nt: TGTGCCAGCCGAACTACCCACCCCGGGGAGCTGTTTTTT
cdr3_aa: CASRTTHPGELFF

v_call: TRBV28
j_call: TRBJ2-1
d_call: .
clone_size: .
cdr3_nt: TGTGCCAGCAGCACGGGCGGGGTCGCCTCCTACAATGAGCAGTTCTTC
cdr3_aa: CASSTGGVASYNEQFF

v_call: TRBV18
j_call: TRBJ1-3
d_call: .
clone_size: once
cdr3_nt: TGTGCCAGCTCACCCGACAGGGGAAACACCATATATTTT
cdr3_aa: CASSPDRGNTIYF

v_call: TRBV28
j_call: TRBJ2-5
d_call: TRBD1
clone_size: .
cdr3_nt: TGTGCCAGCAGGGGACAGGGAGGCCAGACCCAGTACTTC
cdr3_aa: CASRGQGGQTQYF

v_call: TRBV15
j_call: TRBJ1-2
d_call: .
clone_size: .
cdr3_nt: TGTGCCACCAGCAGAGATACTGGAGATCGGGGCTACACCTTC
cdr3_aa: CATSRDTGDRGYTF

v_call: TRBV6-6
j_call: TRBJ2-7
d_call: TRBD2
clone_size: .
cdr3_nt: TGTGCCAGCAGTTATATAGCGGGAGGCCGCTCCTACGAGCAGTACTTC
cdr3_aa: CASSYIAGGRSYEQYF

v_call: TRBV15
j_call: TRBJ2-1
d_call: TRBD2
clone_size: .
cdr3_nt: TGTGCCACCATCAGGAAGCAGGGTGCGGGAGGGCCGGATGAGCAGTTCTTC
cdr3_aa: CATIRKQGAGGPDEQFF

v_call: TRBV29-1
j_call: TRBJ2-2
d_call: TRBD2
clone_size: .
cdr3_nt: TGCAGCGTTTCGGGCCGGGAGGACACCGGGGAGCTGTTTTTT
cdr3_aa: CSVSGREDTGELFF

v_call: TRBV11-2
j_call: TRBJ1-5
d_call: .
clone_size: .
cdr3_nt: TGTGCCAGCAGTTTAGACCGTTATCAGCCCCAGCATTTT
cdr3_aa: CASSLDRYQPQHF

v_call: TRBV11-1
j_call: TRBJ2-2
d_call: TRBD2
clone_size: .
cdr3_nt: TGTGCCAGCAGCTCTGGGGGGGTAATAACCGGGGAGCTGTTTTTT
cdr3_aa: CASSSGGVITGELFF

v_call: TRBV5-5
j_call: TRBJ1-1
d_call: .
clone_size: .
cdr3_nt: TGTGCCAGCAGCTTCTTCCCTGGCTACACTGAAGCTTTCTTT
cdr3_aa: CASSFFPGYTEAFF

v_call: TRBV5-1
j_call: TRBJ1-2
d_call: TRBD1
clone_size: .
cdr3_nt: TGCGCCAGCAGCCCCACAGGGGACGATGGCTACACCTTC
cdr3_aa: CASSPTGDDGYTF

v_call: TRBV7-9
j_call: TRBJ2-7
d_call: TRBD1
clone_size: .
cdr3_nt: TGTGCCAGCAGCAAGGGGGACAGGGTGTGGCAGTACTTC
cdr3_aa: CASSKGDRVWQYF

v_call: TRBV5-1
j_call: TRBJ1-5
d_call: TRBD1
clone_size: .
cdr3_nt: TGCGCCAGCAGCTTGGTTCCGGGACAGGAGGAGCCCCAGCATTTT
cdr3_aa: CASSLVPGQEEPQHF